A selection of T cell receptor beta chains follows, all from one sample in a study of CD8+ T cells in alopecia areata. The table came from immunoSEQ multiplex PCR; TCRdb's copy has only in-frame clones and leaves some out. The table lists around 140,000 clones, 51% of them singletons. The sample consisted of CD4+ T cells sorted from blood, taken at week 0. These receptors originate from a human donor with alopecia areata. Each CDR3 is given with its conserved first and last residue. Fields, in order: J gene, clone size, V gene, D gene, CDR3 DNA, CDR3 protein. The D gene is left open where the match is weak. The size entry is marked missing in some rows and otherwise reads once, few, many or a size class.

>TRBJ2-1|once|TRBV29-1|TRBD1
TGCAGCGTGACCGGGACAGGGACCTCCCAGTTCTTC
CSVTGTGTSQFF
>TRBJ1-4|NA|TRBV10-3|NA
TGTGCCATCAGTGAGTCGGCCCCGGGACGGAGTAATGAAAAACTGTTTTTT
CAISESAPGRSNEKLFF
>TRBJ2-1|NA|TRBV23-1|NA
TGCGCCAGCAGTCAACCCTGGACCAATCATAGGGCTCTTAGCTCCTACAATGAGCAGTTCTTC
CASSQPWTNHRALSSYNEQFF
>TRBJ2-7|NA|TRBV7-8|TRBD1
TGTGCCAGCAGCCGATACGGACAGGGTGTGGTGAGTGAGCAGTACTTC
CASSRYGQGVVSEQYF
>TRBJ2-7|NA|TRBV11-3|TRBD2
TGTGCCAGCAGCTTAAGACTAGCATCCGAGCAGTACTTC
CASSLRLASEQYF
>TRBJ2-7|few|TRBV7-2|NA
TGTGCCAGCAGCTTAGGGTTAGAGCAGTACTTC
CASSLGLEQYF
>TRBJ2-3|many|TRBV6-4|TRBD1
TGTGCCAGCAGTGGGGGACAGGGCCCGGCAGATACGCAGTATTTT
CASSGGQGPADTQYF
>TRBJ2-3|NA|TRBV18|NA
TGTGCCAGCTCACCTCCTAGTACTCTCACAGATACGCAGTATTTT
CASSPPSTLTDTQYF
>TRBJ2-1|NA|TRBV29-1|TRBD2
TGCAGCGTTGAGGCTAGCGGGGGGCGGTTCTTC
CSVEASGGRFF
>TRBJ1-4|NA|TRBV7-8|NA
TGTGCCAGCAGGAGAACAGGGAATAATGAAAAACTGTTTTTT
CASRRTGNNEKLFF
>TRBJ2-1|NA|TRBV14|NA
TGTGCCAGCAGCCCCAGGACCGGACAGCCTTACAATGAGCAGTTCTTC
CASSPRTGQPYNEQFF
>TRBJ2-7|NA|TRBV6-5|NA
TGTGCCAGCAGTTTCACTGAGAACAGCCACGAGCAGTACTTC
CASSFTENSHEQYF
>TRBJ2-5|NA|TRBV30|NA
TGTGCCTGGAGTGTACTAGCTGCCGGGAAAGAGACCCAGTACTTC
CAWSVLAAGKETQYF
>TRBJ2-6|NA|TRBV18|NA
TGTGCCAGCTACCCTGGGACACCCGGGGCCAACGTCCTGACTTTC
CASYPGTPGANVLTF
>TRBJ1-2|NA|TRBV7-9|NA
TGTGCCAGCAGCTTTGCAGGATCGCAGGCTAACTATGGCTACACCTTC
CASSFAGSQANYGYTF
>TRBJ2-3|few|TRBV5-1|NA
TGCGCCAGCAGCTTGTTCAGGGGAGACACAGATACGCAGTATTTT
CASSLFRGDTDTQYF
>TRBJ1-5|few|TRBV27|NA
TGTGCCAGCAGTTCGTCCTACAATCAGCCCCAGCATTTT
CASSSSYNQPQHF
>TRBJ1-2|NA|TRBV30|NA
TGTGCCTGGAGAAAGACTCTTGGGGGCTACACCTTC
CAWRKTLGGYTF
>TRBJ2-7|NA|TRBV6-5|TRBD1
TGTGCCAGCAGCTCCCCGGGACAGGGTTCCTACGAGCAGTACTTC
CASSSPGQGSYEQYF
>TRBJ2-3|NA|TRBV15|NA
TGTGCCACCAGCAGAGATGGGGCGGGTGAAGATACGCAGTATTTT
CATSRDGAGEDTQYF
>TRBJ1-4|NA|TRBV5-4|NA
TGTGCCAGCAGCCATACAGGAGCAACTAATGAAAAACTGTTTTTT
CASSHTGATNEKLFF
>TRBJ2-3|NA|TRBV28|NA
TGTGCCAGCAGCCCCCCAGGCACAGATACGCAGTATTTT
CASSPPGTDTQYF
>TRBJ1-5|NA|TRBV5-1|NA
TGCGCCAGCAGCCCCGGGCCGAATCAGCCCCAGCATTTT
CASSPGPNQPQHF
>TRBJ2-5|NA|TRBV5-1|TRBD2
TGCGCCAGCAGTCCGGGCGGGGGAGAGACCCAGTACTTC
CASSPGGGETQYF
>TRBJ1-2|few|TRBV7-2|NA
TGTGCCAGCTCATTGTCCAATAACTATGGCTACACCTTC
CASSLSNNYGYTF
>TRBJ2-7|NA|TRBV9|TRBD1
TGTGCCAGCAGCGTAATGGGACAGGGAGGCTACGAGCAGTACTTC
CASSVMGQGGYEQYF